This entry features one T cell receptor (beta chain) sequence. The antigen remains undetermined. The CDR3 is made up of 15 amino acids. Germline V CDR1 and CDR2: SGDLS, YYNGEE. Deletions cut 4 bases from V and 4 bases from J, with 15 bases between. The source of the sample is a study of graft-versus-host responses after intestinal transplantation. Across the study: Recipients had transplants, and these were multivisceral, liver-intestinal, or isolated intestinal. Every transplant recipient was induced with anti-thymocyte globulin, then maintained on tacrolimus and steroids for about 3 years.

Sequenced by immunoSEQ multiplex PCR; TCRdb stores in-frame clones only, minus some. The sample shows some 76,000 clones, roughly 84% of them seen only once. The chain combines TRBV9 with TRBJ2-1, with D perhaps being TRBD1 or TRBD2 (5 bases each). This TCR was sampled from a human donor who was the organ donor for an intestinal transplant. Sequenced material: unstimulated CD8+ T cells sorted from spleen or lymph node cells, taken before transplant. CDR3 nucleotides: TGTGCCAGCAGCCTCGGGACCCTCCCTTACAATGAGCAGTTCTTC. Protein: CASSLGTLPYNEQFF.